This is a list of T cell receptor beta chains from one sample in a study of blood T cell repertoires in COVID-19. Data came from immunoSEQ multiplex PCR; TCRdb stores just in-frame clones and leaves some out. Among more than 350,000 clones listed, approximately 92% were seen once. The sample was PBMCs or T cells enriched from blood (not recorded which). Every receptor here comes from a man between 18 and 35 years old who had recovered from COVID-19. Both conserved end residues are part of each CDR3. The D gene is left open where the match is weak. For some rows the clone size is stated as once, few or many, or as a class when expanded; others skip it.

size	V	D	J	DNA	CDR3
-	TRBV7-2	TRBD2	TRBJ2-3	TGTGCCAGCAGCGCCCCGGGACTACCTGATACGCAGTATTTT	CASSAPGLPDTQYF
-	TRBV28	-	TRBJ1-1	TGTGCCAGCGATTCGGGATTGAACACTGAAGCTTTCTTT	CASDSGLNTEAFF
-	TRBV18	TRBD1	TRBJ1-1	TGTGCCAGCTCACGGCAGGGGGTCACTGAAGCTTTCTTT	CASSRQGVTEAFF
-	TRBV9	-	TRBJ2-7	TGTGCCAGCAGCCCAGGGGTCGATTACGAGCAGTACTTC	CASSPGVDYEQYF
-	TRBV5-8	-	TRBJ1-5	TGTGCCAGCAGCGGACGAGTAGGGGCCTGGGAGCCCCAGCATTTT	CASSGRVGAWEPQHF
-	TRBV6-1	-	TRBJ1-1	TGTGCCAGCAGTGAACTATCATTAGGGGACACTGAAGCTTTCTTT	CASSELSLGDTEAFF
-	TRBV5-4	TRBD2	TRBJ2-3	TGTGCCAGCAGCTCCCGACTAGCGGGAGTTGGGGATACGCAGTATTTT	CASSSRLAGVGDTQYF
few	TRBV14	-	TRBJ1-2	TGTGCCAGCAGCCCGGACTCCGCCTATGGCTACACCTTC	CASSPDSAYGYTF
once	TRBV5-6	-	TRBJ2-5	TGTGCCAGCAGCAGGGGGATTCAAGAGACCCAGTACTTC	CASSRGIQETQYF
-	TRBV11-2	-	TRBJ2-1	TGTGCCAGCAGCTTAGATCTCCGTACAGGGATGATGAGTGAGCAGTTCTTC	CASSLDLRTGMMSEQFF
-	TRBV6-5	TRBD1	TRBJ2-1	TGTGCCAGCAGCCGGACAGGGGTTACCTACAATGAGCAGTTCTTC	CASSRTGVTYNEQFF
once	TRBV18	TRBD1	TRBJ1-5	TGTGCCAGCTCACTTGGACAGGGAGGTCAGCCCCAGCATTTT	CASSLGQGGQPQHF
-	TRBV7-9	-	TRBJ1-1	TGTGCCAGCACCGGCTCGATGGTTGAAGCTTTCTTT	CASTGSMVEAFF
few	TRBV19	-	TRBJ2-7	TGTGCCAGTAGTACACAGACAGGCTACGAGCAGTACTTC	CASSTQTGYEQYF
-	TRBV9	-	TRBJ1-3	TGTGCCAGCAGCCCCGGGGTGGGCACTTACACCATATATTTT	CASSPGVGTYTIYF
-	TRBV4-2	-	TRBJ2-7	TGTGCCAGCAGCCAAGACCAGGGTTTGAGTTTCGAGCAGTACTTC	CASSQDQGLSFEQYF
-	TRBV7-8	TRBD2	TRBJ2-7	TGTGCCAGCAGCTTAGCCCCTAGCGGGGCCTACGAGCAGTACTTC	CASSLAPSGAYEQYF
-	TRBV5-1	-	TRBJ2-6	TGCGCCAGCAGCTCCACTGGACAGTCTGGGGCCAACGTCCTGACTTTC	CASSSTGQSGANVLTF
-	TRBV27	TRBD1	TRBJ1-2	TGTGCCAGCAGTCTCCTACAGGGGACGGGGCTTAATGGCTACACCTTC	CASSLLQGTGLNGYTF
-	TRBV19	TRBD2	TRBJ2-2	TGTGCCAGTAGTATGACTAGCGGGCGCACCGGGGAGCTGTTTTTT	CASSMTSGRTGELFF
-	TRBV4-1	-	TRBJ2-3	TGCGCCAGCAGTCGGGGGGCTAGCACAGATACGCAGTATTTT	CASSRGASTDTQYF
-	TRBV2	TRBD2	TRBJ2-5	TGTGCCAGCAGTGAAGGGGGGGGACCGGAGACCCAGTACTTC	CASSEGGGPETQYF
-	TRBV5-1	TRBD2	TRBJ2-1	TGCGCCAGCAGCCTTAGGACTAGCTGGGATGAGCAGTTCTTC	CASSLRTSWDEQFF
-	TRBV25-1	-	TRBJ1-2	TGTGCCAGCAGTGGCCGGGACATAAGCGGCTACACCTTC	CASSGRDISGYTF
-	TRBV9	TRBD2	TRBJ2-7	TGTGCCAGCAGCGTAGTTGGGACTAGCCCATCCGAGCAGTACTTC	CASSVVGTSPSEQYF
-	TRBV20-1	-	TRBJ2-6	TGCAGTGCTAGTAACCCCGGGAAATTATCTGGGGCCAACGTCCTGACTTTC	CSASNPGKLSGANVLTF
-	TRBV4-1	TRBD1	TRBJ2-7	TGCGCCAGCAGCCAACGCGTTCTGGGACAGGGTCTACACGAGCAGTACTTC	CASSQRVLGQGLHEQYF
-	TRBV28	-	TRBJ1-5	TGTGCCAGCAGTTACGGGGGGCTGGTGGATCAGCCCCAGCATTTT	CASSYGGLVDQPQHF
-	TRBV7-9	-	TRBJ2-2	TGTGCCAGCAGCTTTGCTATCGGAGGGCCCGGGGAGCTGTTTTTT	CASSFAIGGPGELFF
-	TRBV15	-	TRBJ2-7	TGTGCCACCAGCAGGCTCACGGGACATTACGAGCAGTACTTC	CATSRLTGHYEQYF
-	TRBV28	TRBD1	TRBJ1-2	TGTGCCAGCACCCCAGGGGGGTTCTATGGCTACACCTTC	CASTPGGFYGYTF
-	TRBV28	TRBD1	TRBJ2-3	TGTGCCAGCAGTAGGGACAGGGTGGGAGATACGCAGTATTTT	CASSRDRVGDTQYF
-	TRBV6-6	-	TRBJ1-1	TGTGCCAGCAGTCCCCCAGGGGTGGGAAAGTCGAGGAAGAACACTGAAGCTTTCTTT	CASSPPGVGKSRKNTEAFF
-	TRBV28	TRBD1	TRBJ2-7	TGTGCCAGCAGTTCTCCCCACGCCGGACAGGGTGAATGGTACGAGCAGTACTTC	CASSSPHAGQGEWYEQYF
-	TRBV7-3	TRBD2	TRBJ2-1	TGTGCCAGCAGCCCTAGCGGGGCCCTATACAATGAGCAGTTCTTC	CASSPSGALYNEQFF
-	TRBV7-2	TRBD2	TRBJ2-3	TGTGCCAGCAAAGCGGGGGGGTATACAGATACGCAGTATTTT	CASKAGGYTDTQYF
-	TRBV24-1	-	TRBJ1-2	TGTGCCACCAGTGCCGCGGGGAGCGGCTACACCTTC	CATSAAGSGYTF
-	TRBV19	TRBD2	TRBJ2-1	TGTGCCAGTAGTATAACTAGCGGGAGCAATGAGCAGTTCTTC	CASSITSGSNEQFF
-	TRBV4-3	-	TRBJ1-1	TGCGCCAGCAGCCAAGATCTGGTGCCAACAACAATGAACACTGAAGCTTTCTTT	CASSQDLVPTTMNTEAFF
-	TRBV6-2/TRBV6-3	-	TRBJ2-1	TGTGCCAGCAGTCAGGAATACAATGAGCAGTTCTTC	CASSQEYNEQFF